The clone carrying this T cell receptor beta chain was found a few times. Per the original data handling: How many nucleated cells were present was estimated from reference gene primer amplification. The repertoire was sequenced with immunoSEQ multiplex PCR; TCRdb's copy has only in-frame clones and lacks some. The V and J calls and clone size are taken from that table; D and trimming were inferred from the DNA. The repertoire has some 310,000 clones, 75% to 90% of them found once; the top ten carry roughly 2.9%. Patients from Seattle were sampled longitudinally, starting during active infection. CDR3 length: 14 amino acids. Germline lookup yields CDR1 SGHRS and CDR2 YFSETQ. The V and J ends lost 0 bases and 5 bases, in that order; junction bases with no gene match: 1. This sample is part of a study of blood T cell repertoires in COVID-19. About the research overall: From the United States, Italy and Spain came samples of acute and convalescent COVID-19. PBMCs, B-cell-depleted T cells, or T cells provided the cDNA or gDNA that made up the material.

The sequenced sample consisted of peripheral blood. The source is a woman under 40 with COVID-19, enrolled during active disease. The chain employs TRBV5-1 and TRBJ1-3, with 8 bases identical to TRBD1. The DNA for the CDR3 is TGCGCCAGCAGCTTGGGGACAGGGAGAAACACCATATATTTT. Translated: CASSLGTGRNTIYF.